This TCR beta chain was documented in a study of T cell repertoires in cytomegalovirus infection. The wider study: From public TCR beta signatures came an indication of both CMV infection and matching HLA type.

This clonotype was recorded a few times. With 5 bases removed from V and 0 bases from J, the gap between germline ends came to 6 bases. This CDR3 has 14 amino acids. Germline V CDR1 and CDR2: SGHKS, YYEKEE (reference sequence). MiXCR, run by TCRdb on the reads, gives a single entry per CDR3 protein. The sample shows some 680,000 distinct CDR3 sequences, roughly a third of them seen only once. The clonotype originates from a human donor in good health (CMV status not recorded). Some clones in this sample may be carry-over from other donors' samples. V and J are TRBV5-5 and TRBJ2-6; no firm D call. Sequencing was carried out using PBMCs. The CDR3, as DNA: TGTGCCAGCAGACTATTCTCTGGGGCCAACGTCCTGACTTTC. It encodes CASRLFSGANVLTF.